Shown below are 30 T cell receptor beta chains from a single sample sequenced in a study of T-cell reconstitution after alpha-beta-depleted transplantation in children. Preparation of the TCRbeta library used unique molecular identifiers. TCRdb re-called the PCR reads through MiXCR, storing one row per CDR3 protein. The profile shows some 550,000 distinct CDR3 sequences, roughly 23% of them singletons. Specimen: PBMCs, mostly from graft donor cells, collected 360 days after TCRalphabeta/CD19-depleted stem cell transplant. The receptors were gathered from a boy under three years old who had a stem cell transplant for acute myeloid leukemia, so the T cells may come from the graft donor.

The chain has TRBV4-1 and TRBJ1-2, with 7 nucleotides matching TRBD1. Germline V gene sequence: CDR1 MGHRA, CDR2 YSYEKL. With V trimmed by 4 bases and J by 4 bases, 21 bases remained unmatched. The CDR3 covers 19 residues. As DNA, the CDR3 is TGCGCCAGCAGCCCGGGACCCATGTGGACAGGCCCTAGAAGCTATGGCTACACCTTC. Its translation is CASSPGPMWTGPRSYGYTF.

Ten or more counts support this clonotype. This chain links TRBV12-3 or TRBV12-4 with TRBJ2-5; D not resolved. V was shortened by 8 bases and J by 5 bases, with 12 bases between the two germline ends. There are 12 residues in the CDR3. CDR3 nucleotides: TGTGCCAGCTCCTCGGTTGCGGAGACCCAGTACTTC. The encoded protein is CASSSVAETQYF.

This clonotype was seen repeatedly, ten times or more. The chain employs TRBV12-3 or TRBV12-4 and TRBJ1-2; D remains ambiguous. This CDR3 is 13 amino acids long. Between the trimmed V and J ends, which lost 5 bases and 2 bases, there was a span of 9 bases. The CDR3 reads CASSNRGNYGYTF. CDR3 nucleotides: TGTGCCAGCAGTAACCGGGGAAACTATGGCTACACCTTC.

The genes are TRBV7-2 and TRBJ1-2, with 7 nucleotides matching TRBD1. The V and J ends lost 5 bases and 8 bases, in that order; junction bases with no gene match: 8. The V gene's germline CDR1 is SGHTA and CDR2 FQGNSA. This CDR3 spans 13 amino acids. The CDR3 DNA sequence: TGTGCCAGCAGCCCCGGACAGGCTCGCGGCTACACCTTC. This gives the protein CASSPGQARGYTF.

This clonotype was counted ten times or more. The gene calls are TRBV29-1 and TRBJ2-2; no definite D call. Trimming cost V 5 bases and J 7 bases, with 17 bases left between them. There are 14 residues in the CDR3. The germline V gene encodes CDR1 SQVTM and CDR2 ANQGSEA. CDR3 protein: CSVINRLGGGELFF. The DNA for the CDR3 is TGCAGCGTTATCAACCGTCTAGGTGGCGGGGAGCTGTTTTTT.

The chain has TRBV15 and TRBJ2-1; 8 bases agree with TRBD2. The ends lost 5 bases at V and 5 bases at J; junction bases unmatched: 11. Germline loops: CDR1 LNHNV, CDR2 YYDKDF (reference sequence). This CDR3 contains 16 residues. This CDR3 reads CATSRPGTSWDNEQFF. CDR3 sequence (DNA): TGTGCCACCAGCCGGCCCGGGACTAGTTGGGACAATGAGCAGTTCTTC. Looking up the rest from reference TRBV15 and TRBJ2-1 gives the full variable domain: DAMVIQNPRYQVTQFGKPVTLSCSQTLNHNVMYWYQQKSSQAPKLLFHYYDKDFNNEADTPDNFQSRRPNTSFCFLDIRSPGLGDTAMYLCATSRPGTSWDNEQFFGPGTRLTVL.

The chain combines TRBV5-6 with TRBJ2-5; TRBD1 is a possible D gene (6 bases). This CDR3 region has 15 residues. Germline V gene data show CDR1 as SGHDT and CDR2 as YYEEEE. The V end lost 1 base, the J end lost 2 bases, and 12 bases lay between the germline ends. The CDR3, as DNA: TGTGCCAGCAGCTTGAGGCCCGGGACACAAGAGACCCAGTACTTC. Its translation: CASSLRPGTQETQYF.

This clonotype was counted a few times. The chain uses TRBV15 and TRBJ2-5, with a weak D call TRBD2 (6 bases). The germline CDR1 and CDR2 sequences are LNHNV and YYDKDF (reference sequence). The V and J ends lost 0 bases and 1 base respectively, with 12 bases between them. This CDR3 contains 16 residues. DNA for the CDR3: TGTGCCACCAGCAGAGATAGAGGAGGGTTCCAAGAGACCCAGTACTTC. Translation: CATSRDRGGFQETQYF.

The CDR3 bases are TGTGCCAGCATTGGTGGGACCCAGTACTTC. Protein: CASIGGTQYF. The J gene is TRBJ2-5, the V gene TRBV12-3 or TRBV12-4; D is undetermined. Deletions cut 7 bases from V and 7 bases from J, with 7 bases between. The CDR3 covers 10 residues.

The CDR3 nucleotides are TGTGCCAGCAGCGTAGGTCCCGAAGAGGGGTATGAGCAGTTCTTC. It is translated as CASSVGPEEGYEQFF. The chain is built from TRBV9 and TRBJ2-1; tentatively, D is TRBD1 or TRBD2 (5 bases each). The germline V gene encodes CDR1 SGDLS and CDR2 YYNGEE. Trimming pared 0 bases from V and 8 bases from J, leaving 15 bases between. The CDR3 extends over 15 amino acids.

This clonotype has a count of ten or more. The chain carries TRBV5-5 and TRBJ1-1, with a weak D call TRBD1 (6 bases). Germline CDR1 reads SGHKS; CDR2 reads YYEKEE (reference sequence). This CDR3 comprises 14 residues. V was cut by 4 bases and J by 6 bases, with 16 bases left in between. In DNA form, the CDR3 reads TGTGCCAGCAGCCTCCGAGGGGGTAGCGCTGAAGCTTTCTTT. Its translation: CASSLRGGSAEAFF.

In this sample, this clonotype turned up many times. V is TRBV28 and J is TRBJ1-3; no definite D call. The V end lost 10 bases, the J end lost 3 bases, and 10 bases lay between the germline ends. The CDR3 has 12 residues. The germline CDR1 and CDR2 sequences are MDHEN and SYDVKM. The CDR3 sequence is CATSGFGNTIYF. Written as DNA, the CDR3 is TGTGCCACCTCGGGCTTTGGAAACACCATATATTTT.

The chain recombines TRBV25-1 with TRBJ1-1, with 10 bases that match TRBD1. Losses at the gene ends were 6 bases for V and 6 bases for J; bases not matched to a gene: 10. The CDR3 consists of 15 residues. Germline CDR1 MGHDK, CDR2 SYGVNS. CDR3 coding DNA: TGTGCCAGCAGACAGGACAGGGGGGGCCTACCTGAAGCTTTCTTT. It specifies CASRQDRGGLPEAFF.

The chain uses TRBV4-2 and TRBJ1-6, with D perhaps matching TRBD1 (5 bases). The CDR3 has 15 amino acids. Germline CDR1 is LGHNA and CDR2 is YNFKEQ. Trimming pared 6 bases from V and 2 bases from J, leaving 11 bases between. The CDR3 is CASSQGYAYNSPLHF. DNA of the CDR3: TGTGCCAGCAGTCAGGGTTATGCCTATAATTCACCCCTCCACTTT.

The CDR3 region has the DNA TGTGCCAGCAGCCAACGGGCACCGGCAACTAATGAAAAACTGTTTTTT. Residues: CASSQRAPATNEKLFF. The chain is built from TRBV3-1 and TRBJ1-4; D call uncertain. Germline assignment: CDR1 LGHDT and CDR2 YNNKEL (reference sequence). This CDR3 is 16 amino acids long. The V end lost 2 bases, the J end lost 0 bases, and 10 bases lay between the germline ends.

V and J are TRBV5-4 and TRBJ2-5; TRBD1 or TRBD2 may be the D gene (5 bases each). The V end was cut by 0 bases, the J end by 5 bases, with 14 bases between. CDR3 length: 15 amino acids. The V gene's germline CDR1 is SGHNT and CDR2 YYREEE (reference sequence). CDR3 sequence reads: CASSLAGGGGETQYF. The CDR3 DNA is TGTGCCAGCAGCTTGGCCGGTGGGGGTGGCGAGACCCAGTACTTC.

This clonotype appeared a few times. This chain links TRBV4-3 with TRBJ1-5, with D unresolved. CDR1 is LGHNA, CDR2 YSLEER, per germline. The CDR3 has 15 amino acids. Trimming cost V 1 base and J 2 bases, with 9 bases left between them. The CDR3 DNA is TGCGCCAGCAGCCAAGTATGGAGTGGCAATCAGCCCCAGCATTTT. Amino acid sequence: CASSQVWSGNQPQHF.

DNA of the CDR3: TGCAGTGCTAGAGGAAAGGGGGCAGACTATGGCTACACCTTC. This codes for CSARGKGADYGYTF. The chain joins TRBV20-1 to TRBJ1-2, with 7 bases aligning to TRBD1. The ends lost 1 base at V and 3 bases at J; junction bases unmatched: 5. In germline, CDR1 is DFQATT, CDR2 SNEGSKA (reference sequence). The CDR3 extends over 14 amino acids.

This clonotype was counted between two and nine times. V usage is TRBV20-1 and J usage is TRBJ1-2; weak D call: TRBD1 (6 bases). Trimming took 1 base from V and 8 from J, leaving 20 bases between them. The length of the CDR3 is 15 residues. Per the germline V gene, CDR1 is DFQATT and CDR2 is SNEGSKA (reference sequence). CDR3 sequence: CSARVGGALGSGYTF. CDR3 DNA sequence: TGCAGTGCTAGAGTTGGGGGCGCTCTCGGGTCCGGCTACACCTTC.

This clonotype came up many times. The chain joins TRBV5-6 to TRBJ2-5; D is undetermined. This CDR3 spans 15 amino acids. CDR1 is SGHDT, CDR2 YYEEEE, per germline. V was cut by 0 bases and J by 5 bases, with 14 bases left in between. DNA for the CDR3: TGTGCCAGCAGCTTGGGACACGGTCTAGTGGAGACCCAGTACTTC. Translated: CASSLGHGLVETQYF. Variable domain in full (rest from reference TRBV5-6 and TRBJ2-5): DAGVTQSPTHLIKTRGQQVTLRCSPKSGHDTVSWYQQALGQGPQFIFQYYEEEERQRGNFPDRFSGHQFPNYSSELNVNALLLGDSALYLCASSLGHGLVETQYFGPGTRLLVL.

In its sample, this clonotype was seen a few times. J is TRBJ2-6 and V is TRBV12-3 or TRBV12-4; a possible D gene is TRBD1 (5 bases). This CDR3 has 19 amino acids. Trimming cost V 4 bases and J 0 bases, with 19 bases left between them. CDR3 sequence reads: CASSSPLTVMASGANVLTF. The CDR3 DNA sequence: TGTGCCAGCAGTTCCCCCCTGACAGTTATGGCCTCTGGGGCCAACGTCCTGACTTTC.

Regarding this clonotype: The conserved closing phenylalanine or tryptophan is absent in this CDR3, likely reflecting a read error. The chain couples TRBV6-6 to TRBJ1-1; D is undetermined. Looked up from germline, CDR1 is MNHNY and CDR2 is SVGAGI (reference sequence). The CDR3 spans 13 residues. V gave up 6 bases and J gave up 4 bases, with 12 bases separating them. The CDR3 sequence: CASRGDLLTEAFS. The CDR3 nucleotides read TGTGCCAGCAGAGGAGACCTACTCACTGAAGCTTTCTCT.

V usage is TRBV6-1 and J usage is TRBJ1-1; 7 bases are shared with TRBD1. Per germline, CDR1 MNHNS and CDR2 SASEGT. The CDR3 length is 15 residues. The V gene end was trimmed by 8 bases and the J gene end by 4 bases; junction bases not matched to a gene: 13. The CDR3 sequence: CASWNWDSKFTEAFF. CDR3 bases: TGTGCCAGCTGGAATTGGGACAGTAAATTCACTGAAGCTTTCTTT.

The V and J genes are TRBV6-5 and TRBJ2-7; D remains ambiguous. This CDR3 has 15 residues. V dropped 2 bases and J dropped 6 bases, with 17 bases sitting between them. Germline V CDR1 and CDR2: MNHEY, SVGAGI. The CDR3 DNA is TGTGCCAGCAGTTACGGCGGACCCTCGGACCCCGAGCAGTACTTC. This sequence encodes CASSYGGPSDPEQYF.

This clonotype was detected only once. CDR3 region: CASSLGAGGLYNEQFF. Written as DNA, the CDR3 is TGTGCCAGCAGCTTAGGTGCGGGGGGACTTTACAATGAGCAGTTCTTC. V usage is TRBV7-2 and J usage is TRBJ2-1; TRBD2 matches 8 bases. The CDR3 runs 16 residues. Germline assignment: CDR1 SGHTA and CDR2 FQGNSA. The ends lost 1 base at V and 4 bases at J; junction bases unmatched: 6.

This clonotype showed up just a few times. V gene TRBV10-3 combines with J gene TRBJ1-5; D remains unclear. This CDR3 spans 16 amino acids. In germline, CDR1 is ENHRY, CDR2 SYGVKD. With 0 bases removed from V and 5 bases from J, the gap between germline ends came to 14 bases. CDR3 nucleotides: TGTGCCATCAGTGAGTCGAAGATGAGTGGGGATCAGCCCCAGCATTTT. Amino acid sequence: CAISESKMSGDQPQHF.

The chain joins TRBV5-1 to TRBJ2-3; 9 bases are shared with TRBD1. There are 15 residues in the CDR3. V was clipped by 2 bases and J by 4 bases; unmatched bases: 5. Looked up from germline, CDR1 is SGHRS and CDR2 is YFSETQ. The CDR3, as DNA: TGCGCCAGCAGCTTCCCCACAGGGGGCTCAGATACGCAGTATTTT. This translates into CASSFPTGGSDTQYF.

This clonotype was observed a handful of times. The chain links TRBV4-2 to TRBJ2-1; 14 nucleotides match TRBD2. This CDR3 is built from 15 residues. Losses at the gene ends were 1 base for V and 7 bases for J; bases not matched to a gene: 0. Germline V lookup: CDR1 LGHNA, CDR2 YNFKEQ. CDR3 protein: CASSQGTSGGNEQFF. As DNA, the CDR3 is TGTGCCAGCAGCCAAGGGACTAGCGGGGGGAATGAGCAGTTCTTC.

The chain combines TRBV7-9 with TRBJ2-4, with D uncertain. The V end was cut by 8 bases, the J end by 2 bases, with 10 bases between. Germline V gives CDR1 SEHNR, CDR2 FQNEAQ (reference sequence). This CDR3 region has 13 residues. The CDR3 region has the DNA TGTGCCAGCGGCCCTGGACCCAAAAACATTCAGTACTTC. This sequence encodes CASGPGPKNIQYF.

The chain has TRBV5-1 and TRBJ2-5, with D possibly being TRBD1 (6 bases). The CDR3 runs to 16 residues. Germline V gene lookup returns CDR1 SGHRS and CDR2 YFSETQ. The V end was cut by 0 bases, the J end by 5 bases, with 17 bases between. The CDR3 nucleotides are TGCGCCAGCAGCTTGGCCTCGAGACAGGTCGGGGAGACCCAGTACTTC. This gives the protein CASSLASRQVGETQYF.